The 21 T cell receptor beta chains below all came from one sample that was sequenced in a study of blood T cell repertoires in COVID-19. The repertoire was sequenced with immunoSEQ multiplex PCR; TCRdb's copy has only in-frame clones and lacks some. The sample comprises around 250,000 clones, around 85% of which are singletons, and around 2% rests with the top ten. Material: PBMCs or T cells enriched from blood (not recorded which). These receptors were taken from a woman in her forties or fifties who had recovered from COVID-19.

Only one count was recorded for this clone. This chain connects TRBV6-5 to TRBJ2-1; 8 bases agree with TRBD2. The V segment lost 6 bases and the J segment 9 bases; nucleotides outside the gene matches: 10. Germline lookup yields CDR1 MNHEY and CDR2 SVGAGI. This CDR3 has 14 residues. CDR3 bases: TGTGCCAGCAGGACGCAAGCGGGAGTCGGTGAGCAGTTCTTC. This encodes CASRTQAGVGEQFF.

V is TRBV7-2 and J is TRBJ2-1; 10 nucleotides agree with TRBD2. The V gene end was trimmed by 3 bases and the J gene end by 5 bases; junction bases not matched to a gene: 13. The CDR3 length is 18 residues. Germline CDR1 SGHTA, CDR2 FQGNSA. The CDR3 region is CASSLGLSGGPRNNEQFF. In nucleotides, the CDR3 is TGTGCCAGCAGCTTGGGGCTTAGCGGGGGGCCGAGGAACAATGAGCAGTTCTTC.

The J gene is TRBJ2-1, the V gene TRBV28, with 10 bases that match TRBD2. The ends lost 3 bases at V and 8 bases at J; junction bases unmatched: 4. The CDR3 consists of 14 residues. Germline-derived CDR1 and CDR2 are MDHEN and SYDVKM. The CDR3 DNA is TGTGCCAGCAGTTTGCTAGCGGGAGTTCATGAGCAGTTCTTC. It encodes CASSLLAGVHEQFF.

The chain couples TRBV4-1 to TRBJ2-6, with D unclear. Germline CDR1 reads MGHRA; CDR2 reads YSYEKL. The CDR3 sequence is 16 residues long. V dropped 4 bases and J dropped 1 base, with 11 bases sitting between them. The CDR3 region is CASSLLPSSGANVLTF. The DNA of the CDR3 is TGCGCCAGCAGCCTCCTCCCCAGTTCTGGGGCCAACGTCCTGACTTTC.

The chain joins TRBV7-8 to TRBJ1-5, with 10 bases aligning to TRBD1. V shed 5 bases, J shed 0 bases, and the junction held 13 bases outside the gene matches. The CDR3 covers 19 residues. The V gene's germline CDR1 is SGHVS and CDR2 FQNEAQ. CDR3 bases: TGTGCCAGCAGCGGACCCCGGGACAGGGGACTTAATAGCAATCAGCCCCAGCATTTT. Translating gives CASSGPRDRGLNSNQPQHF.

The chain has TRBV9 and TRBJ2-7, with D hard to call. The ends were cut back, 0 bases at V and 8 bases at J, with 9 bases in the middle. Germline CDR1 reads SGDLS; CDR2 reads YYNGEE. This CDR3 is 12 amino acids long. CDR3 nucleotides: TGTGCCAGCAGCGTAGGTGCGTCCCAGCAGTACTTC. Amino acid sequence: CASSVGASQQYF.

V and J are TRBV27 and TRBJ1-2, with 7 positions matching TRBD1. CDR1 is MNHEY and CDR2 is SMNVEV in the germline V gene (reference sequence). This CDR3 is built from 15 residues. Trimming took 5 bases from V and 0 from J; bases not matched to a gene: 6. CDR3: CASSVTGLANYGYTF. CDR3 coding DNA: TGTGCCAGCAGTGTGACAGGGTTGGCTAACTATGGCTACACCTTC.

This chain joins TRBV5-1 and TRBJ2-7, with D tentatively TRBD2 (5 bases). CDR1 is SGHRS, CDR2 YFSETQ, per germline. The V end was cut by 4 bases, the J end by 0 bases, with 14 bases between. This CDR3 spans 15 amino acids. The CDR3 DNA sequence: TGCGCCAGCAGCCGCCTAGCCTTCGGCTCCTACGAGCAGTACTTC. Its translation is CASSRLAFGSYEQYF.

V gene TRBV27 combines with J gene TRBJ2-7; 10 bases line up with TRBD2. V was pared by 8 bases and J by 3 bases, with 4 bases of the junction left unmatched. The CDR3 has 13 amino acids. CDR1 is MNHEY and CDR2 is SMNVEV in the germline V gene (reference sequence). The CDR3 DNA sequence: TGTGCCAGCGGGGGGACTAGCGACTACGAGCAGTACTTC. This encodes CASGGTSDYEQYF.

This clone was detected only a few times. The chain joins TRBV28 to TRBJ1-5; TRBD1 is a possible D gene (5 bases). CDR3 length equals 17 residues. V was pared by 7 bases and J by 9 bases, with 28 bases between. Germline CDR1 and CDR2: MDHEN and SYDVKM. The CDR3 bases are TGTGCCAGCACAACATCCCAGGGTGCAAGGGCTTGGGGGCCCCAGCATTTT. It specifies CASTTSQGARAWGPQHF.

This clone was seen once. The chain carries TRBV15 and TRBJ2-3, with TRBD2 matching 7 bases. Germline assignment: CDR1 LNHNV and CDR2 YYDKDF (reference sequence). The CDR3 has 16 residues. V lost 5 bases and J lost 4; bases outside the gene matches: 12. In nucleotides, the CDR3 is TGTGCCACCAGCTCTTCCCGCGGGAGAGGGGCAGATACGCAGTATTTT. Translation gives CATSSSRGRGADTQYF.

This sequence joins TRBV6-6 and TRBJ2-7, with TRBD2 as a possible D gene (5 bases). This CDR3 is built from 15 residues. V was trimmed by 6 bases and J by 4 bases, leaving 19 bases between them. Germline V gene data show CDR1 as MNHNY and CDR2 as SVGAGI (reference sequence). The CDR3 sequence: CASSLAGNYGYEQYF. The CDR3 region has the DNA TGTGCCAGCAGCCTAGCTGGAAATTACGGTTACGAGCAGTACTTC.

A single count supports this clone. V is TRBV11-1 and J is TRBJ2-1; 7 nucleotides match TRBD1. The ends lost 5 bases at V and 2 bases at J; junction bases unmatched: 6. The CDR3 runs to 15 residues. Germline V lookup: CDR1 SGHAT, CDR2 FQDESV (reference sequence). CDR3 sequence: CASSPGQVTYNEQFF. CDR3 sequence (DNA): TGTGCCAGCAGCCCAGGACAGGTCACCTACAATGAGCAGTTCTTC. The full variable domain, completed using reference TRBV11-1 and TRBJ2-1, is EAEVAQSPRYKITEKSQAVAFWCDPISGHATLYWYRQILGQGPELLVQFQDESVVDDSQLPKDRFSAERLKGVDSTLKIQPAELGDSAMYLCASSPGQVTYNEQFFGPGTRLTVL.

The chain couples TRBV15 to TRBJ1-5; 8 bases agree with TRBD1. Germline CDR1 reads LNHNV; CDR2 reads YYDKDF (reference sequence). The CDR3 consists of 15 residues. J gave up 7 bases and V 9 bases, and 14 bases lay outside the gene matches. The CDR3 sequence: CATRQGFVQNQPQHF. The CDR3 region has the DNA TGTGCCACTCGACAGGGGTTCGTCCAGAACCAGCCCCAGCATTTT.

This chain links TRBV9 with TRBJ1-4; D is possibly TRBD1 (6 bases). The V gene's germline CDR1 is SGDLS and CDR2 YYNGEE. The CDR3 contains 15 residues. The germline V and J ends were trimmed by 0 bases and 4 bases, with 10 bases remaining between them. CDR3 region: CASSVAGRGNEKLFF. CDR3 sequence (DNA): TGTGCCAGCAGCGTAGCGGGCAGGGGTAATGAAAAACTGTTTTTT. Drawing the rest from reference TRBV9 and TRBJ1-4, the complete variable domain is DSGVTQTPKHLITATGQRVTLRCSPRSGDLSVYWYQQSLDQGLQFLIQYYNGEERAKGNILERFSAQQFPDLHSELNLSSLELGDSALYFCASSVAGRGNEKLFFGSGTQLSVL.

The chain couples TRBV19 to TRBJ2-2; TRBD1 agrees at 7 bases. The CDR3 totals 15 residues. Losses at the gene ends were 6 bases for V and 0 bases for J; bases not matched to a gene: 4. Germline V gene lookup returns CDR1 LNHDA and CDR2 SQIVND (reference sequence). The chain's CDR3 is CASSITGANTGELFF. CDR3 bases: TGTGCCAGTAGCATTACAGGGGCGAACACCGGGGAGCTGTTTTTT.

The chain recombines TRBV10-1 with TRBJ2-3; 13 bases map to TRBD2. This CDR3 is built from 17 residues. Trimming cost V 1 base and J 6 bases; bases outside gene matches: 7. Germline V gene sequence: CDR1 WNHNN, CDR2 SYGVQD (reference sequence). CDR3 protein: CASSELGLAGDSDTQYF. DNA for the CDR3: TGCGCCAGCAGTGAGTTAGGACTAGCGGGAGACTCGGATACGCAGTATTTT.

This chain connects TRBV27 to TRBJ2-1; no clear D. Germline V lookup: CDR1 MNHEY, CDR2 SMNVEV (reference sequence). V was clipped by 9 bases and J by 1 base, with 13 bases between them. The CDR3 runs 14 residues. The CDR3 nucleotides are TGTGCCAGTAATAGTCTCCGGTCCTACAATGAGCAGTTCTTC. This sequence encodes CASNSLRSYNEQFF.

The chain has TRBV10-3 and TRBJ2-7; 7 bases line up with TRBD1. Germline CDR1 and CDR2: ENHRY and SYGVKD. The CDR3 is 13 amino acids. The V gene end was trimmed by 6 bases and the J gene end by 3 bases; junction bases not matched to a gene: 5. The CDR3 sequence is CAIRAGTDYEQYF. The CDR3, as DNA: TGTGCCATCAGGGCCGGGACAGACTACGAGCAGTACTTC.

V gene TRBV2 combines with J gene TRBJ2-1; D gene unclear. This CDR3 has 11 residues. Germline V gene data show CDR1 as SNHLY and CDR2 as FYNNEI. V was cut by 7 bases and J by 3 bases, with 4 bases left in between. This CDR3 reads CASTGYNEQFF. CDR3 bases: TGTGCCAGCACGGGCTACAATGAGCAGTTCTTC.

This rearrangement joins TRBV5-1 to TRBJ1-1; TRBD1 might be the D (6 bases). The ends were cut back, 1 base at V and 7 bases at J, with 14 bases in the middle. This CDR3 has 14 amino acids. Germline CDR1 is SGHRS and CDR2 is YFSETQ. CDR3 bases: TGCGCCAGCAGCTTGACAGGGATCGGCTATGAAGCTTTCTTT. Encoded protein: CASSLTGIGYEAFF.